This T cell receptor beta chain was profiled in a study of beta chain features in type 1 diabetes. Overall study findings and caveats: Highly expressing activated T cells could be over-counted with a cDNA template. TCRB rearrangement may or may not be influenced by HLA type; here this remained unresolved.

All of the isolated RNA was reverse transcribed, so expressed TCRB transcripts were sequenced. For naive, central memory and regulatory T cell samples, reads averaged around 3.5 million. Produced via immunoSEQ multiplex PCR; TCRdb's table is partial and in-frame only. The sample lists fewer than 250,000 clones; roughly two thirds were seen once. The CDR3 runs 15 residues. With 5 bases removed from V and 2 bases from J, the gap between germline ends came to 16 bases. Germline loops: CDR1 SGHTA, CDR2 FQGNSA. As regards this clone: Its antigen is as yet unknown.

The rearrangement uses TRBV7-2 and TRBJ2-7; no clear D. The receptor's source is a man aged 25-45 years in good health. Source material: naive CD4+ T cells from blood. CDR3 residues: CASSPEVFSAYEQYF. The CDR3, as DNA: TGTGCCAGCAGCCCTGAGGTTTTCAGCGCCTACGAGCAGTACTTC. The variable domain in full, completed from reference TRBV7-2 and TRBJ2-7, reads GAGVSQSPSNKVTEKGKDVELRCDPISGHTALYWYRQSLGQGLEFLIYFQGNSAPDKSGLPSDRFSAERTGGSVSTLTIQRTQQEDSAVYLCASSPEVFSAYEQYFGPGTRLTVT.